Described below is a single T cell receptor beta chain sequence and its context. V lost 1 base and J lost 0; bases outside the gene matches: 11. The CDR3 covers 19 residues. In germline, CDR1 is LGHNT, CDR2 FRNRAP. The sample comes from a study of shared clonotypes between healthy human individuals. The data were produced by immunoSEQ multiplex PCR, yet TCRdb's version contains in-frame clones alone and is incomplete. The sample contains 2 million to 2.5 million clones, over 90% of which appear only once. The chain employs TRBV12-5 and TRBJ1-4, with 7 nucleotides matching TRBD1. This receptor was identified in a young man in good health. Some clones in this sample may be carry-over from other donors' samples. The sequencing sample was made of naive CD4+ T cells from PBMCs. Specified subset: CD45RA+ positively selected. The CDR3 spells CASGLAGQPLQATNEKLFF. CDR3 nucleotides: TGTGCTAGTGGTTTGGCGGGACAGCCGCTCCAAGCAACTAATGAAAAACTGTTTTTT.